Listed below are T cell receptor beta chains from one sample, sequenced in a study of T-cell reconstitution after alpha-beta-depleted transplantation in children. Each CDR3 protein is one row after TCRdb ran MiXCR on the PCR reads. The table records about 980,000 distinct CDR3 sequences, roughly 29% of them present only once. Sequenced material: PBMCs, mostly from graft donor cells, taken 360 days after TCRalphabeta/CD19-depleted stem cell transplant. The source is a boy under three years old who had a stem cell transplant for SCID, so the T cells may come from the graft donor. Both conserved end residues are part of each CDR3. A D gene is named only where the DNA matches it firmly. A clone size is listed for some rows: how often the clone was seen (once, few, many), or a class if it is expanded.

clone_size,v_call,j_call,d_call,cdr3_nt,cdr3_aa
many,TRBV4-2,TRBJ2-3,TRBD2,TGTGCCAGCAGCCTAGAACTAGCGTCGGCAGATACGCAGTATTTT,CASSLELASADTQYF
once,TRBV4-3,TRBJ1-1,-,TGCGCCAGCAGGTGGACAGTGAAGAACACTGAAGCTTTCTTT,CASRWTVKNTEAFF
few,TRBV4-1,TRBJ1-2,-,TGCGCCAGCAGCCAAGATCTGTTACAGGGAACTAACTATGGCTACACCTTC,CASSQDLLQGTNYGYTF
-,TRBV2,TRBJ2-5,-,TGTGCCAGCAGTGAAGTATCGGGCAGGGCCATCCAAGAGACCCAGTACTTC,CASSEVSGRAIQETQYF
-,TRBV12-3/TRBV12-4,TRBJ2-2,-,TGTGCCAGCACCCCGAGGGTGGCGGGCCCAGGGGAGCTGTTTTTT,CASTPRVAGPGELFF
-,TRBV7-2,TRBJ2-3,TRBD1,TGTGCCAGCAGCATGACAGGGGCAGATACGCAGTATTTT,CASSMTGADTQYF
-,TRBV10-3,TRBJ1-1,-,TGTGCCACCCGTGGGGGGATGAACACTGAAGCTTTCTTT,CATRGGMNTEAFF
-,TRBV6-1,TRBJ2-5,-,TGTGCCAGCAGTGACATTTCGATTCAAGAGACCCAGTACTTC,CASSDISIQETQYF
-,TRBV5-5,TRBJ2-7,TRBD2,TGTGCCAGCAGCTACACCCGGGACTACTACGAGCAGTACTTC,CASSYTRDYYEQYF
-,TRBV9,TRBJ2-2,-,TGTGCCAGCAGCGTAGAGGTGGGAGAACTCACCGGGGAGCTGTTTTTT,CASSVEVGELTGELFF
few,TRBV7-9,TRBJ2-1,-,TGTGCCAGCAGCCCGGGGGACTACAATGAGCAGTTCTTC,CASSPGDYNEQFF
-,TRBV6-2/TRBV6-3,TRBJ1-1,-,TGTGCCAGCAGCCACACCAGACGGAGCTTAAACACTGAAGCTTTCTTT,CASSHTRRSLNTEAFF